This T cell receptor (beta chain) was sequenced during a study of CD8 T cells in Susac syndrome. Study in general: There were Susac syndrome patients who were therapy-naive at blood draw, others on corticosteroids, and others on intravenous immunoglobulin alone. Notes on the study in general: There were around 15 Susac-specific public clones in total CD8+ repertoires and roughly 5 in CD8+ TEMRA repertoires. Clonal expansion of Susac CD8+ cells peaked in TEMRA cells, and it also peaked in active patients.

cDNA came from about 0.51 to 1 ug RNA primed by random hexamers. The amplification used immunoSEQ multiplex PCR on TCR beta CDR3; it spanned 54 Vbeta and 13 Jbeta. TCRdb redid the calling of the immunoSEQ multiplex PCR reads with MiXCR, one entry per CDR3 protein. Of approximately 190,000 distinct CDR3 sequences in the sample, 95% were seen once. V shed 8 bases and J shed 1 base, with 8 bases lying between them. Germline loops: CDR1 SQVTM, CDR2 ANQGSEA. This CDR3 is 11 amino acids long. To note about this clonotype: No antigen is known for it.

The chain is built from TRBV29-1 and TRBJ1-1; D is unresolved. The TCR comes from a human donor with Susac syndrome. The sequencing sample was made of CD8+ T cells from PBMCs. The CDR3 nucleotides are TGCAGCTTAGAAGAGAACACTGAAGCTTTCTTT. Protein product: CSLEENTEAFF.